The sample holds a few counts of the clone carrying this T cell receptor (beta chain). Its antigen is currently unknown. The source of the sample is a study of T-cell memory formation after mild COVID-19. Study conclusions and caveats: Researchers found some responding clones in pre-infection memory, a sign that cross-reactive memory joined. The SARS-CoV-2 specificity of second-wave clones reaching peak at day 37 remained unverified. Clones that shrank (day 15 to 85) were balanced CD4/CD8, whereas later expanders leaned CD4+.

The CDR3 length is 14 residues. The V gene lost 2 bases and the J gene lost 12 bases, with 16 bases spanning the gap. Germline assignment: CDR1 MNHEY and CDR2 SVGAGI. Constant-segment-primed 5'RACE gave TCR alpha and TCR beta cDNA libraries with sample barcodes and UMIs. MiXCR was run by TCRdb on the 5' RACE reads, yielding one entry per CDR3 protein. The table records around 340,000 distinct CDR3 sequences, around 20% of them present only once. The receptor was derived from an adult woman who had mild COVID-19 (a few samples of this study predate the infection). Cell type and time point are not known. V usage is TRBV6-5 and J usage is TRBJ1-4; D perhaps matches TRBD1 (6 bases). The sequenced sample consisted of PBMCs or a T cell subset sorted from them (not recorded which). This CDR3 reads CASSYRLEAGELFF. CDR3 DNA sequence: TGTGCCAGCAGTTACCGACTCGAGGCAGGGGAACTGTTTTTT.